Each of the 8 T cell receptor beta chains below was sequenced from the same sample in a study of early T cells in non-severe SARS-CoV-2 infection. A single record per CDR3 protein comes from TCRdb applying MiXCR to the 5' RACE reads. The table has 45,000 to 75,000 distinct CDR3 sequences, over 5% seen once. The sequencing input was whole blood. Receptor source: an adult who was a healthcare worker with PCR-confirmed SARS-CoV-2 infection or an uninfected control (not recorded which).

This clonotype came up many times. CDR3 DNA sequence: TGTGCCAGCAGCTCCGGGGGGGCTGAAGCTTTCTTT. Encoded protein: CASSSGGAEAFF. V gene TRBV7-3 combines with J gene TRBJ1-1, with TRBD1 as a possible D gene (5 bases). Trimming removed 4 bases at V and 6 bases at J, with 9 bases between. This CDR3 is 12 amino acids long. CDR1 is SGHTA, CDR2 FQGTGA, per germline.

At least ten counts were recorded for this clonotype. The chain couples TRBV20-1 to TRBJ1-6; D gene ambiguous. Between the trimmed V and J ends, which lost 2 bases and 5 bases, there was a span of 10 bases. This CDR3 spans 14 amino acids. CDR1 and CDR2 from the germline V gene are DFQATT and SNEGSKA (reference sequence). The CDR3, as DNA: TGCAGTGCTAGATTAGGCCAGCATAATTCACCCCTCCACTTT. Translation gives CSARLGQHNSPLHF.

This clonotype was seen repeatedly, ten times or more. The chain is built from TRBV4-3 and TRBJ1-1; D may be TRBD1 (6 bases). The CDR3 has 14 residues. The germline V gene encodes CDR1 LGHNA and CDR2 YSLEER. The V gene lost 0 bases and the J gene lost 10 bases, with 15 bases spanning the gap. The CDR3 DNA follows: TGCGCCAGCAGCCAAGATTCGCAGGGGTTTAGAGCTTTCTTT. Protein product: CASSQDSQGFRAFF.

CDR3 bases: TGTGCCAGCAGTTCCTCTAGCGGGAGTCCCTACAATGAGCAGTTCTTC. It is translated as CASSSSSGSPYNEQFF. The chain joins TRBV27 to TRBJ2-1; 10 bases agree with TRBD2. The CDR3 has 16 residues. Germline CDR1 MNHEY, CDR2 SMNVEV (reference sequence). The V and J ends lost 4 bases and 2 bases, in that order; junction bases with no gene match: 5.

The chain joins TRBV3-1 to TRBJ2-1; TRBD1 is a possible D gene (6 bases). This CDR3 has 15 amino acids. Per the germline V gene, CDR1 is LGHDT and CDR2 is YNNKEL (reference sequence). Trimming cost V 4 bases and J 7 bases, with 17 bases left between them. This chain's CDR3 is CASSLRVVQGNEQFF. The DNA of the CDR3 is TGTGCCAGCAGCCTCCGGGTAGTGCAGGGGAATGAGCAGTTCTTC.

V and J are TRBV6-1 and TRBJ2-1, with a weak D call TRBD2 (6 bases). The CDR3 totals 13 residues. Germline CDR1 MNHNS, CDR2 SASEGT. The germline V and J ends were trimmed by 5 bases and 5 bases, with 10 bases remaining between them. The CDR3 bases are TGTGCCAGCAGTAACCGACTAGACAATGAGCAGTTCTTC. Translated: CASSNRLDNEQFF.

V gene TRBV2 combines with J gene TRBJ1-1; a weak D match, TRBD1 (5 bases). Germline V gene data show CDR1 as SNHLY and CDR2 as FYNNEI. The CDR3 is made up of 12 amino acids. With 8 bases removed from V and 5 bases from J, the gap between germline ends came to 12 bases. Here the CDR3 reads CASQERGTEAFF. The CDR3 coding sequence is TGTGCCAGCCAAGAACGGGGGACTGAAGCTTTCTTT.

The gene calls are TRBV9 and TRBJ2-2; 10 nucleotides agree with TRBD2. CDR1 is SGDLS, CDR2 YYNGEE, per germline. Trimming cost V 3 bases and J 5 bases; bases outside gene matches: 4. CDR3 length equals 15 residues. CDR3 nucleotides: TGTGCCAGCAGCGGTGGACTAGCGGCAACCGGGGAGCTGTTTTTT. Its protein is CASSGGLAATGELFF.